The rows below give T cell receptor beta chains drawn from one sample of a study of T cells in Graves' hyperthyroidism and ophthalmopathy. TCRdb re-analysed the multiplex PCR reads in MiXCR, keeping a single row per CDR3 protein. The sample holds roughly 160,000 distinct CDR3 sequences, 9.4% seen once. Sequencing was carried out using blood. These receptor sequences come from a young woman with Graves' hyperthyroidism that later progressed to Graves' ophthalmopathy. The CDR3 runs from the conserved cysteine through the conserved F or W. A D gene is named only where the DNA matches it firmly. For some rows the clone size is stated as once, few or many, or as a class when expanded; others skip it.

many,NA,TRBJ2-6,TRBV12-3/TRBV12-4,TGTGCCAGCAGTGGGTACTCTGGGGCCAACGTCCTGACTTTC,CASSGYSGANVLTF
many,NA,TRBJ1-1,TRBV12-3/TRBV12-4,TGTGCCAGCAGCCCCCACTCCCGTGGGACTGAAGCTTTCTTT,CASSPHSRGTEAFF
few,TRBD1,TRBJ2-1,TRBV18,TGTGCCAGCTCACCCCTCTCCCCCGGACAGGGGGGCAATGAGCAGTTCTTC,CASSPLSPGQGGNEQFF
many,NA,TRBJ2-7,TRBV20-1,TGCAGTGCTAGTGTATCGGGACCGAGACACTACGAGCAGTACTTC,CSASVSGPRHYEQYF
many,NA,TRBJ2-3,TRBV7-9,TGTGCCAGCAGCCCTCGGCTCACAGATACGCAGTATTTT,CASSPRLTDTQYF
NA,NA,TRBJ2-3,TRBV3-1,TGTGCCAGCAGCCAAGATGTGACTAGGTGGGACACCACAGATACGCAGTATTTT,CASSQDVTRWDTTDTQYF
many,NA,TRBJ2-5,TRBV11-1,TGTGCCAGCAGCTGGGAGATGCAAGAGACCCAGTACTTC,CASSWEMQETQYF
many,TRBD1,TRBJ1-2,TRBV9,TGTGCCAGCAGCCGCGAGCCTACCGGGACAGAAAAGTATGGCTACACCTTC,CASSREPTGTEKYGYTF
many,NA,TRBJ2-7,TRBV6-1,TGTGCCAGCAGCGGGGCCGCGGGAGCAGGGGAGGGCGAGCAGTACTTC,CASSGAAGAGEGEQYF
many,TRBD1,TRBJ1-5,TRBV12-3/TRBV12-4,TGTGCCAGCAGTCCTAAGGGACAGGGGCCCAAAGCAGGTCAGCCCCAGCATTTT,CASSPKGQGPKAGQPQHF
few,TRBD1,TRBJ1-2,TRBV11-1,TGTGCCAGCAGCTACTGGGGACAGGAGCTTGAAGGCTACACCTTC,CASSYWGQELEGYTF
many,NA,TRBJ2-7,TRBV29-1,TGCAGCGTTGCCACGGGGAACTCCCTCTACGAGCAGTACTTC,CSVATGNSLYEQYF
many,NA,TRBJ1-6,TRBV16,TGTGCCAGCAGCGCTCAGTGGGGGAATTCACCCCTCCACTTT,CASSAQWGNSPLHF
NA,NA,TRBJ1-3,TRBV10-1,TGCGCCAGTACGTCTGGAAACACCATATATTTT,CASTSGNTIYF
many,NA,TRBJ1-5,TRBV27,TGTGCCAGCAGCCCACTCAAAACTGACGGCAATCAGCCCCAGCATTTT,CASSPLKTDGNQPQHF
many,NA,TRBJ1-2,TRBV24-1,TGTGCCACCAGTGTTACTTCTAACTATGGCTACACCTTC,CATSVTSNYGYTF
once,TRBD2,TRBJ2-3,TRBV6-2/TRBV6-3,TGTGCCAGCGAGCCGGGACTAGCGGTCACAGATACGCAGTATTTT,CASEPGLAVTDTQYF
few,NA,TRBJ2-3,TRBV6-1,TGTGCCAGCAGTGAAGAGGAGGGGGCGTCAGATACGCAGTATTTT,CASSEEEGASDTQYF
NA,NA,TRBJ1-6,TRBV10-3,TGTGCCACAAACGGAGGACAAAGCTCCTATAATTCACCCCTCCACTTT,CATNGGQSSYNSPLHF
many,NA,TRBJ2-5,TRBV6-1,TGTGCCAGCAGTTGCTCCATAGGATGTCAAGAGACCCAGTACTTC,CASSCSIGCQETQYF
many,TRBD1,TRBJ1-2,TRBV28,TGTGCCAGCAGCCCAGGGGGCCTCTATGGCTACACCTTC,CASSPGGLYGYTF
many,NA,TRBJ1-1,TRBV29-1,TGCAGCGTTGAAGGTACCCTGGGTGCTGAAGCTTTCTTT,CSVEGTLGAEAFF
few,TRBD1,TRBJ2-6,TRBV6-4,TGTGCCAGCAGTGAAGGGGGCAGTGGGGCCAACGTCCTGACTTTC,CASSEGGSGANVLTF
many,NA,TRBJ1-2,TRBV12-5,TGTGCTAGTGGAGCATCAGTGGGGGAGGGCTACACCTTC,CASGASVGEGYTF
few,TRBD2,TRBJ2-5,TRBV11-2,TGTGCCAGCAGCCTAGCGACTAGCGGTATACAAGAGACCCAGTACTTC,CASSLATSGIQETQYF
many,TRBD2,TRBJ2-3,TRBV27,TGTGCCAGCAGTACGGAGGGACTAGCGAGTGCAGATACGCAGTATTTT,CASSTEGLASADTQYF
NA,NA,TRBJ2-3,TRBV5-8,TGTGCCAGCAGCCTGACCAGGACAGAGCACACAGATACGCAGTATTTT,CASSLTRTEHTDTQYF
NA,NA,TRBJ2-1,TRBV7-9,TGTGCCAGCAGCTCAACCCATAACAATGAGCAGTTCTTC,CASSSTHNNEQFF